This TCR beta chain was found in a study of blood T cell repertoires in COVID-19 (dated by TCRdb to the early 2020s). Background for the entire study: Collaborator samples came from the United States, Italy and Spain and covered acute and convalescent phases of COVID-19. The samples were drawn from the first 160 participants of the ongoing ImmuneRACE study and from 1,254 subjects provided by 6 global collaborators. Where HLA class I and class II types were available, the types were taken from metadata supplied by the sample provider, not from assay-based typing. Sample metadata almost always included a de-identified subject ID, COVID-19 status, age in years and sex. The material from the prospective study consisted of cDNA or gDNA derived from T cells, B-cell-depleted T cells, or PBMCs. The repertoires were made available in a free public database intended to serve as a resource for research on the immune response to SARS-CoV-2. Deeply sampled blood TCRbeta repertoires from subjects exposed to, actively infected with, or recovered from COVID-19 were included in the dataset.

V drops 2 bases and J drops 2 bases, leaving 3 bases in between. There are 12 amino acids in the CDR3, from cysteine to phenylalanine inclusive. The read is trimmed to its CDR3 DNA, 36 bases read in frame from base 1. For CDR1 and CDR2, the germline V gene lists SNHLY and FYNNEI. General findings and caveats noted by the study authors: The amount of clinical and demographic metadata varied by source and participant and was provided uncurated.

In the prospective study, participants were roughly 18 to 90 years old, resided in around 25 geographic areas of the United States, and were enrolled through a virtual design. In the prospective study, cohorts were assigned on the basis of participant-reported clinical history obtained from a screening survey and a study questionnaire. Each participant in the prospective study had whole blood, serum and a nasopharyngeal or oropharyngeal swab collected by mobile phlebotomists. Additional blood draws and questionnaires over an approximately 2-month period could optionally be provided by prospective study participants. Before DNA extraction, blood samples from the prospective study were shipped at room temperature or frozen. The immunoSEQ Assay, a bias-controlled multiplex PCR, was used to amplify TCRbeta CDR3 regions from genomic DNA. Per the authors' processing: Within the assay, amplification of reference gene primers was used to estimate how many nucleated cells each sample contained. To quantify the absolute abundance of each unique TCRbeta CDR3 rearrangement, sequence reads were collapsed and filtered. For each sample, productive Simpson clonality was calculated as the square root of Simpson's diversity index across productive rearrangements. The table comes from immuneACCESS by way of TCRdb, which keeps in-frame sequences with V and J called. Part of the clones is missing from these tables; in studies checked, under half for an unresolved V gene and the rest for unknown reasons. V and J calls and clone size are those listed in that table; D and trimming were worked out from the DNA. In all, the sample holds roughly 200,000 clones, and about nine tenths of those were seen once. The top ten clones comprise around 3.5% of the sample.

Regarding this clone: Its antigen is not yet known. Base-call qualities are not available, and no considerably larger clone is one nucleotide away.

This sequence was found in a woman aged 40 to 50 with acute COVID-19. Sequenced material: PBMCs or T cells enriched from blood (not recorded which). The sequence is built from TRBV2 and TRBJ1-2; the D gene remains uncertain. The CDR3 protein sequence reads: CASSEQNYGYTF. The nucleotide sequence reads TGTGCCAGCAGTGAACAGAACTATGGCTACACCTTC.